The 17 T cell receptor beta chains given below trace back to one sample, sequenced in a study of molecular identifiers for immune sequencing clone quantification. TCRdb fed the PCR reads into MiXCR, producing one record per CDR3 protein. The repertoire holds approximately 550,000 distinct CDR3 sequences, with 20% to 25% as singletons. What was sequenced was naive CD8+ T cells from blood, with Jurkat cell RNA spiked in. Regarding subset: FACS-sorted CD8+CD4-CCR7+CD45RA+ naive T cells. These receptor sequences come from a human donor in good health. Some libraries in this study had Jurkat cell RNA spiked in.

The V gene is TRBV19, the J gene TRBJ2-7, with D possibly TRBD1 on 5 matching bases. Germline V gene lookup returns CDR1 LNHDA and CDR2 SQIVND (reference sequence). The CDR3 runs 14 residues. Trimming removed 3 bases at V and 5 bases at J, with 14 bases between. CDR3 in amino acids: CASSIYGRDNEQYF. CDR3 DNA sequence: TGTGCCAGTAGTATTTATGGCAGGGATAACGAGCAGTACTTC.

This clonotype has a count of ten or more. The chain carries TRBV7-9 and TRBJ1-5; weak D call: TRBD1 (6 bases). V was shortened by 5 bases and J by 0 bases, with 11 bases between the two germline ends. Germline values: CDR1 SEHNR, CDR2 FQNEAQ (reference sequence). This CDR3 spans 15 amino acids. CDR3 in amino acids: CASSLSQGSNQPQHF. CDR3 coding DNA: TGTGCCAGCAGCCTATCACAGGGTAGCAATCAGCCCCAGCATTTT.

The CDR3 nucleotides read TGTGCCAGCAGCTTGACCGTGGGCAGGGACAATGAGCAGTTCTTC. Residues: CASSLTVGRDNEQFF. The chain is built from TRBV7-8 and TRBJ2-1; weak D call: TRBD1 (5 bases). This CDR3 region has 15 residues. The V gene lost 3 bases and the J gene lost 5 bases, with 14 bases spanning the gap. Germline V gene sequence: CDR1 SGHVS, CDR2 FQNEAQ.

With regard to this clonotype: A read error may explain this, as a much larger clone is one base away. The chain has TRBV7-2 and TRBJ2-7; D may correspond to TRBD1 or TRBD2 (5 bases each). The CDR3 runs to 12 residues. Between the trimmed V and J ends, which lost 8 bases and 6 bases, there was a span of 14 bases. CDR1 is SGHTA, CDR2 FQGNSA, per germline. The DNA for the CDR3 is TGTGCCAGCGGCCTAGGGACCAGCGAGCAGTACTTC. Its protein product is CASGLGTSEQYF.

This clonotype was counted only a few times. The chain couples TRBV7-2 to TRBJ2-7; D is unresolved. V dropped 1 base and J dropped 3 bases, with 10 bases sitting between them. The length of the CDR3 is 14 residues. Per the germline V gene, CDR1 is SGHTA and CDR2 is FQGNSA. CDR3 sequence (DNA): TGTGCCAGCAGCTTAGTAAACGTGCACTACGAGCAGTACTTC. Protein sequence: CASSLVNVHYEQYF.

The chain joins TRBV13 to TRBJ2-3; 8 bases agree with TRBD1. The junction had 10 bases not matched to a gene; V was cut back by 5 bases and J by 6 bases. The CDR3 consists of 15 residues. The germline V gene has CDR1 PRHDT and CDR2 FYEKMQ (reference sequence). The CDR3 reads CASSQGQGWADTQYF. The CDR3, as DNA: TGTGCCAGCAGCCAAGGACAGGGCTGGGCGGATACGCAGTATTTT. The full variable domain, in which reference TRBV13 and TRBJ2-3 provide the parts outside the CDR3, is AAGVIQSPRHLIKEKRETATLKCYPIPRHDTVYWYQQGPGQDPQFLISFYEKMQSDKGSIPDRFSAQQFSDYHSELNMSSLELGDSALYFCASSQGQGWADTQYFGPGTRLTVL.

This clonotype was seen only a few times. This chain uses TRBV12-3 or TRBV12-4 with TRBJ2-7, with 10 bases that match TRBD1. This CDR3 has 17 residues. J gave up 1 base and V 5 bases, and 11 bases lay outside the gene matches. The CDR3 DNA reads as TGTGCCAGCAGTGCATCCGGTCCGGGACAGGGGTCCTACGAGCAGTACTTC. Residues: CASSASGPGQGSYEQYF.

A note on this clonotype: The junction does not match germline at one end; this may be a read error. This chain joins TRBV7-6 and TRBJ1-1; D not certain. This CDR3 region has 13 residues. CDR1 and CDR2 (germline): SGHVS, FNYEAQ. The CDR3: CASGLKTAGEAFF. CDR3 DNA sequence: TGTGCCAGCGGCTTAAAGACGGCGGGAGAAGCTTTCTTT.

This clonotype has a count of ten or more. This sequence joins TRBV7-6 and TRBJ2-5, with TRBD1 matching 7 bases. Per the germline V gene, CDR1 is SGHVS and CDR2 is FNYEAQ. Unmatched junction bases numbered 8, after V lost 5 bases and J lost 2 bases. This CDR3 has 15 residues. The CDR3 sequence is CASSGERQGQETQYF. In DNA form, the CDR3 reads TGTGCCAGCAGCGGAGAGAGACAGGGTCAAGAGACCCAGTACTTC.

Concerning this clonotype itself: A much larger clone is a single base away; this may be a read error. CDR3 loop: CAINDGPSPDTQYF. The DNA of the CDR3 is TGTGCCATCAATGATGGCCCCTCACCAGATACGCAGTATTTT. The chain combines TRBV10-3 with TRBJ2-3, with unresolved D. This CDR3 has 14 residues. The germline V gene has CDR1 ENHRY and CDR2 SYGVKD. Trimming removed 7 bases from V and 4 bases from J, with 15 bases in between.

This chain connects TRBV6-6 to TRBJ2-5; D unclear. This CDR3 region has 13 residues. V was shortened by 7 bases and J by 4 bases, with 13 bases between the two germline ends. Germline V gives CDR1 MNHNY, CDR2 SVGAGI (reference sequence). CDR3 in amino acids: CASNSIAPETQYF. As DNA, the CDR3 is TGTGCCAGCAACTCCATAGCCCCAGAGACCCAGTACTTC.

The V gene is TRBV28, the J gene TRBJ2-7; D call uncertain. V dropped 2 bases and J dropped 0 bases, with 17 bases sitting between them. This CDR3 is 17 amino acids long. Germline CDR1 and CDR2: MDHEN and SYDVKM. The CDR3 spells CASSLGVRSPASYEQYF. In DNA, the CDR3 is TGTGCCAGCAGTTTAGGGGTTAGGAGCCCTGCCTCCTACGAGCAGTACTTC.

As for this clonotype: This may be a read error: a much more frequent sequence differs by one nucleotide. The J gene is TRBJ1-1, the V gene TRBV3-1; TRBD1 matches at 12 bases. This CDR3 region has 17 residues. Germline CDR1 and CDR2: LGHDT and YNNKEL (reference sequence). V lost 3 bases and J lost 4; bases outside the gene matches: 9. CDR3 region: CASSQGDRGLVGTEAFF. CDR3 sequence (DNA): TGTGCCAGCAGCCAGGGGGACAGGGGGCTGGTTGGCACTGAAGCTTTCTTT.

This clonotype was counted a few times. The V call is TRBV18, the J call TRBJ2-7, with D uncertain. Trimming took 3 bases from V and 3 from J, leaving 9 bases between them. Germline CDR1 and CDR2: KGHSH and LQKENI. The CDR3 sequence is 13 residues long. As DNA, the CDR3 is TGTGCCAGCTCACCGCCAGAAGACTACGAGCAGTACTTC. It is translated as CASSPPEDYEQYF.

This clonotype was picked up a small number of times. In nucleotides, the CDR3 is TGTGCCAGCAGCTTCGGGCAGAGAGGAAACACCATATATTTT. It specifies CASSFGQRGNTIYF. The chain recombines TRBV5-6 with TRBJ1-3; D unresolved. The V and J ends lost 2 bases and 4 bases respectively, with 10 bases between them. The CDR3 has 14 amino acids. In germline, CDR1 is SGHDT, CDR2 YYEEEE.

The table lists this clonotype with many counts. The V and J genes are TRBV20-1 and TRBJ2-3; D remains ambiguous. Germline lookup yields CDR1 DFQATT and CDR2 SNEGSKA (reference sequence). The CDR3 is made up of 15 amino acids. V lost 5 bases and J 2 bases, leaving 17 bases between the germline ends. The CDR3, as DNA: TGCAGTGCTCATCCCAAGGCAGTTTACACAGATACGCAGTATTTT. As protein: CSAHPKAVYTDTQYF.

On this clonotype: A much larger clone differs from this one at a single base, so this may be a read error. V and J are TRBV19 and TRBJ1-5, with TRBD1 matching 9 bases. The CDR3 length is 15 residues. Germline V CDR1 and CDR2: LNHDA, SQIVND (reference sequence). The CDR3 is CTSSLGQGINQPQHF. As DNA, the CDR3 is TGTACCAGTAGCCTAGGACAGGGGATCAATCAGCCCCAGCATTTT.